This T cell receptor beta chain was found in a study of T cells after yellow fever vaccination. Study-level points and caveats: Some clonotypes were seen in both the CD4 and the CD8 compartments. These made up a small share and likely arose from convergent recombination. Weaker, the secondary response peaked sooner, at day 5 versus 15.

Of note for this clonotype: The antigen remains unidentified.

Trimming removed 0 bases at V and 0 bases at J, with 12 bases between. Germline assignment: CDR1 MGHRA and CDR2 YSYEKL. The CDR3 consists of 17 residues. TCR cDNA, made by 5'RACE template switching, carried an added universal primer site and UMIs. TCRdb reprocessed the 5' RACE reads via MiXCR and lists one record per CDR3 protein. The table includes a few hundred thousand distinct CDR3 sequences, about a sixth detected once. Source: PBMCs, taken about 5 days after the first yellow fever vaccination. The rearrangement uses TRBV4-1 and TRBJ2-1; D is perhaps TRBD2 (5 bases). This receptor was identified in a man between 18 and 35 years old who received the YFV17D yellow fever vaccine. The CDR3 loop is CASSQELATSSYNEQFF. CDR3 nucleotides: TGCGCCAGCAGCCAAGAGTTGGCTACTAGCTCCTACAATGAGCAGTTCTTC.